The T cell receptor beta chain described here comes from a study of cytomegalovirus exposure and HLA in healthy donors. General study results and limits: Reports credit the classifier with highly specific, highly sensitive diagnosis of cytomegalovirus status.

The CDR3 contains 13 residues. From germline, CDR1 is LNHDA and CDR2 SQIVND (reference sequence). V gave up 10 bases and J gave up 0 bases, with 11 bases separating them. With regard to this clone: The antigen is unknown.

Here immunoSEQ multiplex PCR was the method, and the copy in TCRdb shows in-frame clones only, minus some. The repertoire includes 250,000 or so clones, around nine tenths of them detected once, and less than 3% sits in the top ten. The chain links TRBV19 to TRBJ2-3, with TRBD2 as a possible D gene (7 bases). This TCR was sampled from a man between 18 and 29 years old in good health and CMV-seronegative. Sequenced sample: PBMCs. CDR3 region: CATKGGSTDTQYF. For the CDR3, the DNA is TGTGCCACTAAGGGGGGGAGCACAGATACGCAGTATTTT.